What follows is one T cell receptor beta chain and its context. Its specificity is not known. This entry comes from a study of blood T cells in healthy people across ages. Overall study findings and caveats: Fewer expanded clones and more diversity marked long-lived versus aged donors. Unsorted PBMCs prevented conclusive naive versus antigen-experienced comparison.

The V and J ends lost 0 bases and 4 bases, in that order; junction bases with no gene match: 4. Germline lookup yields CDR1 SGHRS and CDR2 YFSETQ. This CDR3 contains 15 residues. With a J-beta primer mix and a sample-barcoded 5' primer, a second PCR ran 7 to 11 cycles. A tag from a template-switch adaptor with 12 random nucleotides marked each cDNA molecule. TCRdb re-analysed the 5' RACE reads in MiXCR, keeping a single row per CDR3 protein. Counted here are 1.5 million to 2 million distinct CDR3 sequences, roughly 52% occurring once; the ten biggest clones make up around 2.1%. This sequence joins TRBV5-1 and TRBJ1-2; 9 nucleotides agree with TRBD1. The receptor was derived from a woman between 40 and 50 years old in good health. The specimen was blood. CDR3 coding DNA: TGCGCCAGCAGCTTGGTGGACAGGGGATTCTATGGCTACACCTTC. Amino acid sequence: CASSLVDRGFYGYTF.